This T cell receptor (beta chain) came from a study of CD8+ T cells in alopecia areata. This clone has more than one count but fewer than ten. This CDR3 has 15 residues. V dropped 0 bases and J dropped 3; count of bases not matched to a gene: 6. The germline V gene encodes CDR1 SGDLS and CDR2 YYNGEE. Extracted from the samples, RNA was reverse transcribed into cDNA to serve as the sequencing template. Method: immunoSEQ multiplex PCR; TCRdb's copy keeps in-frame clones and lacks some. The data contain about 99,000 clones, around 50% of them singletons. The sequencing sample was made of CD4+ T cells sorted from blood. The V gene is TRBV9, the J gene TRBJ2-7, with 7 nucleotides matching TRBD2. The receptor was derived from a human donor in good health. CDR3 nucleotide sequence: TGTGCCAGCAGCGTAGAACCGGGGGGATACTACGAGCAGTACTTC. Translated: CASSVEPGGYYEQYF.